This T cell receptor (beta chain) is from a study of OX40 agonist ivuxolimab in advanced cancers. The overall study: Every 2 weeks, patients received ivuxolimab intravenously, dosed at 0.01 to 10 mg/kg. Notes on the study in general: Expanded clones belonging to CD8+ T cells outnumbered, on average, those of CD4+.

For this clone: Antigen: not known.

TCRdb's table, derived via immunoSEQ multiplex PCR, lists solely in-frame clones and lacks some. The table lists about 77,000 clones, around four fifths of them singletons. Deletions cut 3 bases from V and 2 bases from J, with 13 bases between. Germline assignment: CDR1 SGHTA and CDR2 FQGNSA. This CDR3 has 15 residues. Peripheral blood came from all dose cohorts at three timepoints. This specimen was CD4+ or CD8+ T cells sorted from blood, taken in a trial of the OX40 agonist ivuxolimab. This sequence originates from an adult with an advanced solid tumor such as melanoma, head and neck, liver or kidney cancer. The gene calls are TRBV7-2 and TRBJ1-2, with D possibly matching TRBD1 (5 bases). As DNA, the CDR3 is TGTGCCAGCAGCTTGGGTGGGGGTTACAACTATGGCTACACCTTC. Translation: CASSLGGGYNYGYTF.